These 19 T cell receptor beta chains were sequenced from one sample in a study of shared clonotypes between healthy human individuals. Libraries were prepared by immunoSEQ multiplex PCR; TCRdb keeps only in-frame clonotypes and omits some of them. The table shows 800,000 to 950,000 clones, with roughly 96% occurring only once. Cells designated naive CD8 were CD45RO-negative and were positively selected for CCR7, with terminally differentiated effector memory CD45RA+ cells excluded. The sequencing input was naive CD8+ T cells sorted from blood. Every receptor here comes from a man between 25 and 39 years old in good health.

This chain joins TRBV28 and TRBJ1-1; D remains ambiguous. The CDR3 totals 14 residues. V lost 3 bases and J 2 bases, leaving 10 bases between the germline ends. Looked up from germline, CDR1 is MDHEN and CDR2 is SYDVKM. CDR3 sequence (DNA): TGTGCCAGCAGTTTCTCCCGTAACAACACTGAAGCTTTCTTT. This translates into CASSFSRNNTEAFF.

As DNA, the CDR3 is TGTGCCAGCAGCACCCTCCCCCGCGGGAGGAGGGACGAGCAGTACTTC. Encoded protein: CASSTLPRGRRDEQYF. The chain joins TRBV7-9 to TRBJ2-7, with 8 bases fitting TRBD2. The germline V gene has CDR1 SEHNR and CDR2 FQNEAQ (reference sequence). After removal of 5 bases from V and 5 bases from J, the junction contained 14 bases not matched to a gene. There are 16 residues in the CDR3.

The rearrangement links TRBV4-1 to TRBJ1-1, with a weak D call TRBD1 (5 bases). CDR3 size: 15 residues. Between the trimmed V and J ends, which lost 0 bases and 0 bases, there was a span of 8 bases. Germline CDR1 and CDR2: MGHRA and YSYEKL. For the CDR3, the DNA is TGCGCCAGCAGCCAAGATTCAGGGATGAACACTGAAGCTTTCTTT. Encoded protein: CASSQDSGMNTEAFF.

The rearrangement uses TRBV4-1 and TRBJ1-1; D not resolved. The CDR3 has 14 amino acids. The germline CDR1 and CDR2 sequences are MGHRA and YSYEKL. V lost 1 base and J 2 bases, leaving 8 bases between the germline ends. The CDR3 protein is CASSQVSDNTEAFF. The CDR3, as DNA: TGCGCCAGCAGCCAAGTTTCAGATAACACTGAAGCTTTCTTT.

The rearrangement links TRBV7-9 to TRBJ2-7, with TRBD2 matching over 7 bases. This CDR3 contains 14 residues. Germline V gene data show CDR1 as SEHNR and CDR2 as FQNEAQ (reference sequence). V shed 5 bases, J shed 1 base, and the junction held 5 bases outside the gene matches. CDR3 amino acids: CASSRTSASYEQYF. The CDR3, as DNA: TGTGCCAGCAGCCGTACTAGCGCATCCTACGAGCAGTACTTC. The entire variable domain, with the rest obtained from reference TRBV7-9 and TRBJ2-7, is as follows: DTGVSQNPRHKITKRGQNVTFRCDPISEHNRLYWYRQTLGQGPEFLTYFQNEAQLEKSRLLSDRFSAERPKGSFSTLEIQRTEQGDSAMYLCASSRTSASYEQYFGPGTRLTVT.

The chain has TRBV5-6 and TRBJ2-1; D is unresolved. The CDR3 extends over 12 amino acids. Germline CDR1 is SGHDT and CDR2 is YYEEEE. V was clipped by 0 bases and J by 9 bases, with 7 bases between them. The CDR3 sequence: CASSLARAEQFF. For the CDR3, the DNA is TGTGCCAGCAGCTTGGCCCGCGCTGAGCAGTTCTTC.

The CDR3 nucleotides are TGTGCCAGCAGCATCAGTGACTCTGGGGCCAACGTCCTGACTTTC. Translation gives CASSISDSGANVLTF. The J gene is TRBJ2-6, the V gene TRBV9; the D is unclear. The ends were cut back, 4 bases at V and 0 bases at J, with 8 bases in the middle. This CDR3 has 15 amino acids. From germline, CDR1 is SGDLS and CDR2 YYNGEE.

The rearrangement joins TRBV7-6 to TRBJ2-5; 10 nucleotides match TRBD2. The CDR3 spans 16 residues. After removal of 2 bases from V and 0 bases from J, the junction contained 3 bases not matched to a gene. The V gene's germline CDR1 is SGHVS and CDR2 FNYEAQ. The CDR3 sequence: CASSLLAGVYQETQYF. In DNA, the CDR3 is TGTGCCAGCAGCTTACTAGCGGGAGTGTACCAAGAGACCCAGTACTTC. Complete variable domain (other parts from reference TRBV7-6 and TRBJ2-5): GAGVSQSPRYKVTKRGQDVALRCDPISGHVSLYWYRQALGQGPEFLTYFNYEAQQDKSGLPNDRFSAERPEGSISTLTIQRTEQRDSAMYRCASSLLAGVYQETQYFGPGTRLLVL.

The chain joins TRBV28 to TRBJ2-3; TRBD2 matches 12 bases. The CDR3 loop spans 16 amino acids. Germline V gives CDR1 MDHEN, CDR2 SYDVKM. V was clipped by 3 bases and J by 5 bases; unmatched bases: 6. CDR3 nucleotides: TGTGCCAGCAGTTTTCTAGCGGGAGGGCCCAGAGATACGCAGTATTTT. Residues: CASSFLAGGPRDTQYF.

The chain joins TRBV7-2 to TRBJ2-7, with TRBD2 matching 12 bases. Trimming removed 1 base from V and 4 bases from J; junction bases left unmatched: 5. Germline-derived CDR1 and CDR2 are SGHTA and FQGNSA. CDR3 length: 16 amino acids. CDR3 loop: CASSLGLAGAGYEQYF. The CDR3 region has the DNA TGTGCCAGCAGCTTAGGACTAGCGGGAGCTGGGTACGAGCAGTACTTC.

The CDR3: CASSLPGQGEGEQFF. Written as DNA, the CDR3 is TGTGCCAGCAGCTTACCGGGACAGGGGGAGGGTGAGCAGTTCTTC. The V gene is TRBV5-6, the J gene TRBJ2-1, with 11 bases that match TRBD1. The CDR3 is 15 amino acids. Germline CDR1 reads SGHDT; CDR2 reads YYEEEE. With 2 bases clipped from V and 9 bases from J, the junction kept 7 bases outside the gene matches.

The gene calls are TRBV6-5 and TRBJ1-1, with 7 bases aligning to TRBD1. The CDR3 runs to 14 residues. With V trimmed by 8 bases and J by 2 bases, 8 bases remained unmatched. Germline V CDR1 and CDR2: MNHEY, SVGAGI. The CDR3 region has the DNA TGTGCCAGCGCAATAAACAGGGGAAACACTGAAGCTTTCTTT. This sequence encodes CASAINRGNTEAFF.

V is TRBV15 and J is TRBJ2-7; D gene unclear. The germline V gene encodes CDR1 LNHNV and CDR2 YYDKDF (reference sequence). This CDR3 is 13 amino acids long. V shed 0 bases and J shed 0 bases, with 3 bases lying between them. The CDR3 spells CATSRDASYEQYF. CDR3 DNA sequence: TGTGCCACCAGCAGAGATGCCTCCTACGAGCAGTACTTC.

The rearrangement links TRBV9 to TRBJ2-2, with D perhaps given as TRBD1 or TRBD2 (6 bases each). CDR3 length equals 14 residues. Germline CDR1 SGDLS, CDR2 YYNGEE. V shed 4 bases and J shed 6 bases, with 13 bases lying between them. The CDR3 coding sequence is TGTGCCAGCAGCCTAGAGGGGGACTCCGGGGAGCTGTTTTTT. It is translated as CASSLEGDSGELFF.

The chain links TRBV7-2 to TRBJ1-1; TRBD1 matches at 8 bases. Germline lookup yields CDR1 SGHTA and CDR2 FQGNSA. V was clipped by 0 bases and J by 1 base; unmatched bases: 4. The CDR3 runs 16 residues. The CDR3 here is CASSLAMGQANTEAFF. The CDR3 coding sequence is TGTGCCAGCAGCTTAGCGATGGGACAGGCGAACACTGAAGCTTTCTTT. The whole variable domain, remainder taken from reference TRBV7-2 and TRBJ1-1, is GAGVSQSPSNKVTEKGKDVELRCDPISGHTALYWYRQSLGQGLEFLIYFQGNSAPDKSGLPSDRFSAERTGGSVSTLTIQRTQQEDSAVYLCASSLAMGQANTEAFFGQGTRLTVV.

This clone was detected only once. The V and J genes are TRBV5-4 and TRBJ2-2, with 10 bases aligning to TRBD2. V trimming: 0 bases; J trimming: 6 bases; junction bases outside the gene matches: 2. The CDR3 sequence is 15 residues long. Germline CDR1 is SGHNT and CDR2 is YYREEE (reference sequence). Here the CDR3 DNA reads TGTGCCAGCAGCTTGGGTCTAGCGGGAGCCGGGGAGCTGTTTTTT. It encodes CASSLGLAGAGELFF.

This clone was detected once. The J gene is TRBJ1-2, the V gene TRBV29-1, with unresolved D. The length of the CDR3 is 15 residues. Germline assignment: CDR1 SQVTM and CDR2 ANQGSEA. V was clipped by 0 bases and J by 2 bases, with 13 bases between them. CDR3 amino acids: CSVEDREFENYGYTF. The CDR3 DNA is TGCAGCGTTGAAGATCGAGAGTTCGAGAACTATGGCTACACCTTC.

The chain joins TRBV14 to TRBJ1-2; tentatively, D is TRBD1 (6 bases). The CDR3 is made up of 14 amino acids. Germline V gene lookup returns CDR1 SGHDN and CDR2 FVKESK. V was trimmed by 4 bases and J by 8 bases, leaving 17 bases between them. The CDR3 DNA sequence: TGTGCCAGCAGCCCCCTGACAGGCGGAGGGGGCTACACCTTC. Translated, it gives CASSPLTGGGGYTF.

This chain links TRBV25-1 with TRBJ1-2; 7 nucleotides match TRBD1. The germline V gene has CDR1 MGHDK and CDR2 SYGVNS. The CDR3 runs to 11 residues. After removal of 10 bases from V and 8 bases from J, the junction contained 7 bases not matched to a gene. As DNA, the CDR3 is TGTGCCACCTCGACAGGGTACGGCTACACCTTC. Protein product: CATSTGYGYTF.